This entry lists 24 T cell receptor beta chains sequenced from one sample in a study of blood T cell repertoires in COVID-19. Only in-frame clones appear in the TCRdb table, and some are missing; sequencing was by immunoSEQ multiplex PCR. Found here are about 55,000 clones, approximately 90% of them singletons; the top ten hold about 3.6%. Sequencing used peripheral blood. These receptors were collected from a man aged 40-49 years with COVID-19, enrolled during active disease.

The CDR3 bases are TGTGCCAGCAGCCAAGATCTGGCCATTACGCAGTATTTT. It translates to CASSQDLAITQYF. This rearrangement joins TRBV3-1 (or the pseudogene TRBV3-2) to TRBJ2-3; D gene unclear. Germline CDR1 LGHDT, CDR2 YNNKEL (reference sequence). With 0 bases removed from V and 8 bases from J, the gap between germline ends came to 9 bases. This CDR3 is built from 13 residues.

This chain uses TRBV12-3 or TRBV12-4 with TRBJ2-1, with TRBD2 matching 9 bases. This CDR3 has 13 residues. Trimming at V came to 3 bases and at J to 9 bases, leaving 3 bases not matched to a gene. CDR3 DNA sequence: TGTGCCAGCAGTTTGCCTAGCGGGACTGAGCAGTTCTTC. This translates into CASSLPSGTEQFF.

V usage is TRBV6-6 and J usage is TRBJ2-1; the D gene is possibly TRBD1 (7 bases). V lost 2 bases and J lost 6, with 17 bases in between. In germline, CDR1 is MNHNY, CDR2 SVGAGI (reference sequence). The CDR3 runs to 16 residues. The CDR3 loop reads CASSYPDRDLVNEQFF. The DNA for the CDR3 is TGTGCCAGCAGTTACCCCGACAGGGACTTGGTCAATGAGCAGTTCTTC.

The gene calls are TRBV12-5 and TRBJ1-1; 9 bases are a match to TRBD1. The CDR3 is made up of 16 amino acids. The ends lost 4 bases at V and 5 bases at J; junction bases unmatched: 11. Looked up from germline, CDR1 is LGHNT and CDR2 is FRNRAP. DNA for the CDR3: TGTGCTAGTGGTTACCCGACAGGGGGGCTGAGGACTGAAGCTTTCTTT. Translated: CASGYPTGGLRTEAFF.

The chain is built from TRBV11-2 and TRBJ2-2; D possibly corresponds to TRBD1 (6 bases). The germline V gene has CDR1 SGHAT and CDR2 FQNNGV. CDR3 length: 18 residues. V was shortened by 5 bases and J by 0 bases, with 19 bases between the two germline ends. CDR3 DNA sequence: TGTGCCAGCAGCCATCGGTCGATGGACAGCACGAACACCGGGGAGCTGTTTTTT. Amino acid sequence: CASSHRSMDSTNTGELFF.

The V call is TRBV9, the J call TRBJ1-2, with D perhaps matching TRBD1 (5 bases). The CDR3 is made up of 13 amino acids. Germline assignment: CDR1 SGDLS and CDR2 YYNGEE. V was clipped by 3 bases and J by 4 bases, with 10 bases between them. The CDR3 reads CASSADTIYGYTF. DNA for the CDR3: TGTGCCAGCAGCGCGGACACAATCTATGGCTACACCTTC.

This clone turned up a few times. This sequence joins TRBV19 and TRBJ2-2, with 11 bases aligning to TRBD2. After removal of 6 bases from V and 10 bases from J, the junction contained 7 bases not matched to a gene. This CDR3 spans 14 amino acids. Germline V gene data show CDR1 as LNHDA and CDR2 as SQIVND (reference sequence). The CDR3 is CASSPTSGSEELFF. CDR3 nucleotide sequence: TGTGCCAGTAGCCCAACTAGCGGGAGTGAGGAGCTGTTTTTT.

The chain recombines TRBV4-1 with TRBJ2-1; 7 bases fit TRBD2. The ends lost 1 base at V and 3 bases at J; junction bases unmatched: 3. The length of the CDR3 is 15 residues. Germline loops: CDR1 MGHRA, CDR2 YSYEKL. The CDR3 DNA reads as TGCGCCAGCAGCCAAGGGACTAGGAGCTACAATGAGCAGTTCTTC. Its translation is CASSQGTRSYNEQFF.

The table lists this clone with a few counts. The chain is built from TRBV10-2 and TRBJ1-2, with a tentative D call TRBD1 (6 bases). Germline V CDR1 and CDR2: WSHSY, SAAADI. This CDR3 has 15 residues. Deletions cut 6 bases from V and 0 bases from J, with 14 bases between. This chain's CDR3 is CASSAAPGANYGYTF. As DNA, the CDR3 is TGCGCCAGCAGCGCGGCCCCAGGGGCTAACTATGGCTACACCTTC.

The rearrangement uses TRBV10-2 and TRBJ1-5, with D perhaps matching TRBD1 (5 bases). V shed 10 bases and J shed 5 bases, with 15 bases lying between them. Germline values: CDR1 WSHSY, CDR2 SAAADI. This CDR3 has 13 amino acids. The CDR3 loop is CATRGAGDQPQHF. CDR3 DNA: TGCGCCACCCGCGGGGCGGGGGATCAGCCCCAGCATTTT.

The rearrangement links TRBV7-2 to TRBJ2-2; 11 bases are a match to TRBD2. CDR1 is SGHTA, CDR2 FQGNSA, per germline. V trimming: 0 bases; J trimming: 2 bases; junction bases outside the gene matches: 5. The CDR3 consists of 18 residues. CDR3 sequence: CASSLASGLAANTGELFF. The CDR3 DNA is TGTGCCAGCAGCTTAGCCTCGGGACTAGCGGCCAACACCGGGGAGCTGTTTTTT.

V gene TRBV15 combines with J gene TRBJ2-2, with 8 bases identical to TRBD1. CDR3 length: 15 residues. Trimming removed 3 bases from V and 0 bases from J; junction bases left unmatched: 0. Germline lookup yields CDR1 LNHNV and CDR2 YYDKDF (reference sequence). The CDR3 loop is CATSRDRANTGELFF. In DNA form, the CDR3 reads TGTGCCACCAGCAGGGACAGGGCGAACACCGGGGAGCTGTTTTTT.

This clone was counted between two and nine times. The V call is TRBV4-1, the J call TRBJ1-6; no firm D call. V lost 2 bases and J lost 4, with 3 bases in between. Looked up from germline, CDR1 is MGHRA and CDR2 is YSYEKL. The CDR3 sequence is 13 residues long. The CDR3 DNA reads TGCGCCAGCAGCCAACAATATAATTCACCCCTCCACTTT. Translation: CASSQQYNSPLHF.

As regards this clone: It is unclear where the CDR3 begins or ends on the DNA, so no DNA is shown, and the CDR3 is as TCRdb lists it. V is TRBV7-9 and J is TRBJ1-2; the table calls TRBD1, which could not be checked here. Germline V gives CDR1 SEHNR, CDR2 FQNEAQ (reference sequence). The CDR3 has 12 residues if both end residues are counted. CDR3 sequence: CASSFGTGISDF.

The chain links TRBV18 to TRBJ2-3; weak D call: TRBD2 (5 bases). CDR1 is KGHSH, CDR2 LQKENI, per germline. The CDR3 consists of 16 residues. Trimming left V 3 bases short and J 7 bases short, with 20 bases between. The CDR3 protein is CASSPLETGSGNTQYF. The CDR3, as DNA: TGTGCCAGCTCACCTCTCGAGACGGGGAGTGGGAATACGCAGTATTTT. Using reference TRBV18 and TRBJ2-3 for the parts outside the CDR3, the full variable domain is NAGVMQNPRHLVRRRGQEARLRCSPMKGHSHVYWYRQLPEEGLKFMVYLQKENIIDESGMPKERFSAEFPKEGPSILRIQQVVRGDSAAYFCASSPLETGSGNTQYFGPGTRLTVL.

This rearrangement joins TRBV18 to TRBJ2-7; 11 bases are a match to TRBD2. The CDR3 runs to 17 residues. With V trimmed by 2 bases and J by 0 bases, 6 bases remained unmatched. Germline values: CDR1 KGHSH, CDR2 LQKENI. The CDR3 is CASSPSIAGGPSYEQYF. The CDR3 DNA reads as TGTGCCAGCTCACCAAGTATAGCGGGAGGGCCCTCCTACGAGCAGTACTTC.

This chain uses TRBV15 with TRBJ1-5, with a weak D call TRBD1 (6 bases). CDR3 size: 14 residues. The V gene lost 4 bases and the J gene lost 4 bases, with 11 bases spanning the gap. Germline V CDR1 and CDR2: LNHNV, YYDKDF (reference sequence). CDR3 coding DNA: TGTGCCACCAGCACCGGACAGCAAAATCAGCCCCAGCATTTT. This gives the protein CATSTGQQNQPQHF. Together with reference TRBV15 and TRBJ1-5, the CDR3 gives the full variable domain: DAMVIQNPRYQVTQFGKPVTLSCSQTLNHNVMYWYQQKSSQAPKLLFHYYDKDFNNEADTPDNFQSRRPNTSFCFLDIRSPGLGDTAMYLCATSTGQQNQPQHFGDGTRLSIL.

DNA of the CDR3: TGTGCCTGGAGAGGCCCGGGACAGCGGGCTAGCAGAGGCTACGAGCAGTACTTC. Translated: CAWRGPGQRASRGYEQYF. The V and J genes are TRBV30 and TRBJ2-7, with D perhaps matching TRBD1 (7 bases). CDR1 is GTSNPN and CDR2 is SVGIG in the germline V gene (reference sequence). The V and J ends lost 3 bases and 3 bases respectively, with 27 bases between them. The CDR3 loop spans 18 amino acids.

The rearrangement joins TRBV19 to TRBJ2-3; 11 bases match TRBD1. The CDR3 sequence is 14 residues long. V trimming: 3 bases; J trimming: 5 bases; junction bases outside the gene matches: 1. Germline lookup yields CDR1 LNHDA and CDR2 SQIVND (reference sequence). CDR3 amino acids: CASSIGTGGDTQYF. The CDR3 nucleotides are TGTGCCAGTAGTATCGGGACAGGGGGAGATACGCAGTATTTT.

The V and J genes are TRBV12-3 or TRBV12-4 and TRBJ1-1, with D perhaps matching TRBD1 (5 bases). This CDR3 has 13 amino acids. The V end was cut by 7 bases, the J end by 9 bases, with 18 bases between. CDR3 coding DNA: TGTGCCAGCACCACGAGGTCGGGGGTCAAAGCTTTCTTT. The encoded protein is CASTTRSGVKAFF.

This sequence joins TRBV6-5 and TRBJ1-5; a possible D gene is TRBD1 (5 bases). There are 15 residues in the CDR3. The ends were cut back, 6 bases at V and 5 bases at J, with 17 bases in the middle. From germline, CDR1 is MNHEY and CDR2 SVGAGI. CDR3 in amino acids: CASSSGPSGDQPQHF. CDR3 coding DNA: TGTGCCAGCAGCTCGGGACCTAGCGGGGATCAGCCCCAGCATTTT.

The CDR3 loop reads CAWSRGDGTGELFF. DNA for the CDR3: TGTGCCTGGAGTCGGGGAGACGGTACCGGGGAGCTGTTTTTT. The chain links TRBV30 to TRBJ2-2, with TRBD2 as a possible D gene (5 bases). V lost 2 bases, J lost 5 bases, and 12 bases lay in between. The CDR3 length is 14 residues. From germline, CDR1 is GTSNPN and CDR2 SVGIG (reference sequence).

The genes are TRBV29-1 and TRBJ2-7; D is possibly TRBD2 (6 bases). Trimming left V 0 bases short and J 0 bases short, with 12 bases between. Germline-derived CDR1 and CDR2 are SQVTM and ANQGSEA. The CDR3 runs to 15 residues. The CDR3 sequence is CSVEEEGAASYEQYF. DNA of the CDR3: TGCAGCGTTGAAGAGGAGGGAGCGGCCTCCTACGAGCAGTACTTC.

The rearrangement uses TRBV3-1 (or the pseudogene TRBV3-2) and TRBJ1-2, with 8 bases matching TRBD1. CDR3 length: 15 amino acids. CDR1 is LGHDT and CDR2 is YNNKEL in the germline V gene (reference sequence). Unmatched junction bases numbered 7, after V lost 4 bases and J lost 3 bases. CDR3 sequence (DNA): TGTGCCAGCAGCCGGGCAGACAGGGGCCACTATGGCTACACCTTC. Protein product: CASSRADRGHYGYTF.